This is a list of T cell receptor beta chains from one sample in a study of beta chain features in type 1 diabetes. Sequencing used immunoSEQ multiplex PCR; TCRdb keeps in-frame clones, though not all of them. In the table there are 450,000 or so clones, roughly 11% of which are singletons. Sequenced: naive CD4+ T cells from blood. Source of these receptors: a woman under 30 in good health. CDR3s leave out the opening cysteine and the closing phenylalanine or tryptophan.

CDR3 length: 13
V gene: TRBV4-3
CDR3 protein: ASSQLRGSTDTQY

CDR3 length: 9
V gene: TRBV25-1
CDR3 protein: ASRQNTEAF

CDR3 length: 11
V gene: TRBV29-1
CDR3 protein: SKKEGGTDTQY

CDR3 length: 12
V gene: TRBV7-3
CDR3 protein: ASSLALVRGEQF

CDR3 length: 12
V gene: TRBV11-2
CDR3 protein: ASSLGPSYNEQF

CDR3 length: 13
V gene: TRBV9
CDR3 protein: ASSVAGQGAREQF

CDR3 length: 11
V gene: TRBV5-1
CDR3 protein: ASSQQGVTEAF

CDR3 length: 11
V gene: TRBV7-8
CDR3 protein: ASSLVWDTEAF

CDR3 length: 13
V gene: TRBV23-1
CDR3 protein: ASTAELRTGYEQY

CDR3 length: 13
V gene: TRBV4-2
CDR3 protein: ASSRDFKSTDTQY

CDR3 length: 14
V gene: TRBV28
CDR3 protein: AIRKKDGLKGYGYT

CDR3 length: 12
V gene: TRBV7-2
CDR3 protein: ASSLEGRRETQY

CDR3 length: 11
V gene: TRBV29-1
CDR3 protein: SVVEQPGNTIY

CDR3 length: 13
V gene: TRBV7-3
CDR3 protein: ASSLTAAVKNIQY

CDR3 length: 13
V gene: TRBV9
CDR3 protein: ASSVGGTLSYEQY

CDR3 length: 9
V gene: TRBV5-1
CDR3 protein: ASRSQETQY

CDR3 length: 13
V gene: TRBV7-8
CDR3 protein: ASSRGAGSNQPQH

CDR3 length: 14
V gene: TRBV4-3
CDR3 protein: ASSQDPWGNQETQY

CDR3 length: 13
V gene: TRBV6-6
CDR3 protein: ASSFRGRPQETQY

CDR3 length: 15
V gene: TRBV27
CDR3 protein: ASSLWAWSAGYDEQF

CDR3 length: 13
V gene: TRBV7-9
CDR3 protein: ASSLVVPREETQY

CDR3 length: 14
V gene: TRBV7-2
CDR3 protein: ASSPGQRGGTDTQY

CDR3 length: 9
V gene: TRBV7-8
CDR3 protein: ASSPLAKQY

CDR3 length: 15
V gene: TRBV4-1
CDR3 protein: ASSQEGLAGAGLAQY

CDR3 length: 15
V gene: TRBV7-9
CDR3 protein: ASRYSQPGVNTGELF

CDR3 length: 10
V gene: TRBV7-9
CDR3 protein: ASSLRRTEAF

CDR3 length: 12
V gene: TRBV15
CDR3 protein: ATRPGLSYNEQF

CDR3 length: 14
V gene: TRBV7-9
CDR3 protein: ASSLSLARVLETQY

CDR3 length: 9
V gene: TRBV30
CDR3 protein: AGRVNTEAF

CDR3 length: 9
V gene: TRBV18
CDR3 protein: ASSQGSGYT

CDR3 length: 11
V gene: TRBV5-6
CDR3 protein: ASSLVGDSEQF

CDR3 length: 12
V gene: TRBV7-3
CDR3 protein: ASSFGLATGELF

CDR3 length: 11
V gene: TRBV7-2
CDR3 protein: ASSLAQNTEAF

CDR3 length: 10
V gene: TRBV30
CDR3 protein: AHDRANTEAF

CDR3 length: 12
V gene: TRBV29-1
CDR3 protein: SVEYRDYYNEQF

CDR3 length: 10
V gene: TRBV9
CDR3 protein: ASSVNTGELF

CDR3 length: 12
V gene: TRBV29-1
CDR3 protein: SAPLSRRSDTQY